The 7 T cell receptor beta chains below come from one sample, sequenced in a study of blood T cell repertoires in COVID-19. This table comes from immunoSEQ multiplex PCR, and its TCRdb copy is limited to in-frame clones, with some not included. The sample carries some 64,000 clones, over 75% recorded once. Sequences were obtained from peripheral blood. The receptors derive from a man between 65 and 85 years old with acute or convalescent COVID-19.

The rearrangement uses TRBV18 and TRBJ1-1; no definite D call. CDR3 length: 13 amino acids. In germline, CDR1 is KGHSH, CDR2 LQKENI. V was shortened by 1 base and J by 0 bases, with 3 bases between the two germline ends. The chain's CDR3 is CASSPLMNTEAFF. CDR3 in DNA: TGTGCCAGCTCACCACTCATGAACACTGAAGCTTTCTTT.

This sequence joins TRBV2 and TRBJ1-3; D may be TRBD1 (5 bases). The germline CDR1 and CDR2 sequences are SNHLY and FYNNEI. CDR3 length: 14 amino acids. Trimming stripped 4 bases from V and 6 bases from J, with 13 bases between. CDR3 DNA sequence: TGTGCCAGCAGTGTCGGGGGGATGACAAACACCATATATTTT. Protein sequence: CASSVGGMTNTIYF.

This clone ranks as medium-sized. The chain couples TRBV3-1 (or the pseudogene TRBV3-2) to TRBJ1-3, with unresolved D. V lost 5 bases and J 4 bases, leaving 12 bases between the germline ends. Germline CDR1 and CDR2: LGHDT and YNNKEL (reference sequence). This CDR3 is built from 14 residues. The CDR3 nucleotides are TGTGCCAGCAGCACAGAGGGCACCGGAAACACCATATATTTT. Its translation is CASSTEGTGNTIYF.

The CDR3 is CASSRKDSTFYGYTF. In nucleotides, the CDR3 is TGTGCCAGTAGTAGGAAGGACAGCACCTTCTATGGCTACACCTTC. The chain employs TRBV19 and TRBJ1-2; possibly TRBD1 for D (6 bases). V was shortened by 4 bases and J by 4 bases, with 16 bases between the two germline ends. The CDR3 extends over 15 amino acids. Germline V gene lookup returns CDR1 LNHDA and CDR2 SQIVND (reference sequence).

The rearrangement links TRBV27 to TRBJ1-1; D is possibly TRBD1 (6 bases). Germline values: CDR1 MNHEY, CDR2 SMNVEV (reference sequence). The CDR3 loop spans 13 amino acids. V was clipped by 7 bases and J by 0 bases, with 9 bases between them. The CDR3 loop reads CASKDSLNTEAFF. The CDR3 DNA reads TGTGCCAGCAAGGACAGTTTGAACACTGAAGCTTTCTTT.

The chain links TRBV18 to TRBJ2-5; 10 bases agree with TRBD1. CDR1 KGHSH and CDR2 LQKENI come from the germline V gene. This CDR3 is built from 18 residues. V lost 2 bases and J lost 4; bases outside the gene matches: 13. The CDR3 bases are TGTGCCAGCTCACCAAAAGGGACAGGGGAAGTTTCAGGAGAGACCCAGTACTTC. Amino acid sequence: CASSPKGTGEVSGETQYF.

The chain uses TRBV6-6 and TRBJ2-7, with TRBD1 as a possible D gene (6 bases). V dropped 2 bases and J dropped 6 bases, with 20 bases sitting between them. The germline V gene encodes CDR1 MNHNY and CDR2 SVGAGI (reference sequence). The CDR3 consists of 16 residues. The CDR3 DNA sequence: TGTGCCAGCAGTTACCAACGGCGCCAGGGGAGCGCCGAGCAGTACTTC. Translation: CASSYQRRQGSAEQYF.